The T cell receptor (beta chain) under discussion was sequenced for a study of T cell responses to AZD1222 COVID-19 vaccine. Findings and caveats of the study: Regions left unmutated in variants are reportedly the target of nearly half of spike-specific TCRs. With two AZD1222 doses given, Spike-specific TCR breadth and depth both rose. The donor cohort was predominantly white British with a female majority, and clonal diversity may have been underestimated. CD4 TCRs associated with vaccination spanned spike, dominating at 160-218 and 743-854.

As concerns this clone: Its antigen remains unknown.

TCRdb keeps only in-frame clones here, not all; method: immunoSEQ multiplex PCR. This sample has approximately 150,000 clones, with 85% to 95% found just once. Germline V gives CDR1 SNHLY, CDR2 FYNNEI. The CDR3 is 14 residues long. V lost 8 bases and J lost 4, with 14 bases in between. The clonotype comes from an adult in good health. The sample in question was peripheral blood, obtained on day 0 of AZD1222 vaccination. V gene TRBV2 combines with J gene TRBJ1-4; no clear D gene. As DNA, the CDR3 is TGTGCCAGCGGGCGGACGGCCAGTAATGAAAAACTGTTTTTT. This encodes CASGRTASNEKLFF.